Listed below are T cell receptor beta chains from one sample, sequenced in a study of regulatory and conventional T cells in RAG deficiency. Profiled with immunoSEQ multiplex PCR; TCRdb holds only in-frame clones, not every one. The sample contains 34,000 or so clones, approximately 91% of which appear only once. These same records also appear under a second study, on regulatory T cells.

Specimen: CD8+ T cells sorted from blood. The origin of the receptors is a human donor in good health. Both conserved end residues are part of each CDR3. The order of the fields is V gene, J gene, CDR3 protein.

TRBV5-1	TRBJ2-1	CASSFTGPNNEQFF
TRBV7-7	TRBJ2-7	CASSLEAGDYEQYF
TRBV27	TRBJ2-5	CASSQQGGETQYF
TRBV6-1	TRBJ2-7	CASSWSESYEQYF
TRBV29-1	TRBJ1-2	CSVEDSNYGYTF
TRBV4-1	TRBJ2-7	CASSPRDGPYEQYF
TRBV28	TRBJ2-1	CASSLLLVYNEQFF
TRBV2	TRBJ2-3	CASSELPQTPTDTQYF
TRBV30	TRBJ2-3	CAWSRDSHRDTQYF
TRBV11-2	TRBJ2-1	CASSLPTSSSYNEQFF
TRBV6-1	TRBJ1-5	CASSERGGAIIQPQHF
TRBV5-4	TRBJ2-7	CASSFPGSSYEQYF
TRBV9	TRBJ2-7	CASSVDSGSNYEQYF
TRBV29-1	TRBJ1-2	CSVEAEDYGYTF
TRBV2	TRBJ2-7	CASSEEGGTAYEQYF
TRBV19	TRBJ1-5	CASSILSGNQPQHF
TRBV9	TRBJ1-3	CASSVASGGSATGNTIYF
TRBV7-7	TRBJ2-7	CASSTGLAGDSEQYF
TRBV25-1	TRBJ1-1	CASTDTGALEAFF
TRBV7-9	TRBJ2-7	CASSLADRPYEQYF
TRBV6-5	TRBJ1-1	CASSYSGAPGTEAFF
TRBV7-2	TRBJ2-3	CASSWAATDTQYF
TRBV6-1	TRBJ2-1	CASTERGGSNNEQFF
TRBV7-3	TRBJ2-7	CASSSGTSGSSYEQYF
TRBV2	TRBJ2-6	CASRRGEGGANVLTF
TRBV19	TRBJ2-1	CASSRLAGSSYNEQFF
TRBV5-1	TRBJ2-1	CASSLVVMTNEQFF
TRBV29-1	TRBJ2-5	CSVLTAGGQETQYF
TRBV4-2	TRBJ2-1	CASSLGTGGLNEQFF
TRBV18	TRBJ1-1	CASSQRALEAFF
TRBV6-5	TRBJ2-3	CASSYGLATDTQYF
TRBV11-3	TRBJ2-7	CASSQTSGNEQYF
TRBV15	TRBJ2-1	CATSKWTSGKREQFF
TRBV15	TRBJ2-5	CATSRDRFGASQETQYF
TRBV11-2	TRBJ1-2	CASSSAGSNYGYTF